This entry lists 29 T cell receptor beta chains sequenced from one sample in a study of cytomegalovirus exposure and HLA in healthy donors. The PCR was carried out with 60 Vbeta primers and 13 Jbeta primers. The assay was immunoSEQ multiplex PCR, and TCRdb's table has in-frame clones only and misses some. The sample contains 95,000 to 110,000 clones, more than 70% of which appear only once. Material: PBMCs. The source is a man aged 18 to 30 in good health and CMV-seronegative.

This clone was found once. This sequence joins TRBV27 and TRBJ1-2; D gene uncertain. The CDR3 length is 13 residues. Germline V gene data show CDR1 as MNHEY and CDR2 as SMNVEV (reference sequence). V gave up 5 bases and J gave up 0 bases, with 7 bases separating them. CDR3 region: CASSPRANYGYTF. The DNA for the CDR3 is TGTGCCAGCAGTCCTAGAGCTAACTATGGCTACACCTTC.

This rearrangement joins TRBV9 to TRBJ2-5; 13 positions match TRBD2. Trimming removed 4 bases from V and 1 base from J; junction bases left unmatched: 4. The germline CDR1 and CDR2 sequences are SGDLS and YYNGEE. The CDR3 has 16 amino acids. The CDR3 sequence: CASSPTSGGAQETQYF. CDR3 nucleotides: TGTGCCAGCAGCCCCACTAGCGGGGGGGCCCAAGAGACCCAGTACTTC. Full variable domain (remainder filled in from reference TRBV9 and TRBJ2-5): DSGVTQTPKHLITATGQRVTLRCSPRSGDLSVYWYQQSLDQGLQFLIQYYNGEERAKGNILERFSAQQFPDLHSELNLSSLELGDSALYFCASSPTSGGAQETQYFGPGTRLLVL.

The chain links TRBV9 to TRBJ2-1; a possible D gene is TRBD2 (5 bases). V dropped 4 bases and J dropped 8 bases, with 16 bases sitting between them. This CDR3 region has 14 residues. Germline CDR1 and CDR2: SGDLS and YYNGEE. The CDR3 nucleotides read TGTGCCAGCAGCCCCTCACTAGTGATGGATGAGCAGTTCTTC. Translation gives CASSPSLVMDEQFF. Variable domain in full (rest from reference TRBV9 and TRBJ2-1): DSGVTQTPKHLITATGQRVTLRCSPRSGDLSVYWYQQSLDQGLQFLIQYYNGEERAKGNILERFSAQQFPDLHSELNLSSLELGDSALYFCASSPSLVMDEQFFGPGTRLTVL.

As to this clone: The junction does not match germline at one end; this may be a read error. The V gene is TRBV5-1, the J gene TRBJ2-3; D is unresolved. This CDR3 has 14 residues. Germline CDR1 is SGHRS and CDR2 is YFSETQ. CDR3 amino acids: CASGLELLEDTQYF. The CDR3 coding sequence is TGCGCCAGCGGCTTAGAACTGTTGGAGGATACGCAGTATTTT.

This chain links TRBV15 with TRBJ2-5; the D gene is possibly TRBD2 (5 bases). The J call may not be correct, given that the DNA end is closer to TRBJ2-7. CDR3 size: 17 residues. Germline CDR1 is LNHNV and CDR2 is YYDKDF (reference sequence). Here the CDR3 DNA reads TGTGCCACCAGCAGAATAGTCCGGGGTCTCGTAGCCTACGAGCAGTACTTC. As protein: CATSRIVRGLVAYEQYF.

The J gene is TRBJ1-1, the V gene TRBV7-9, with D hard to call. Germline CDR1 reads SEHNR; CDR2 reads FQNEAQ (reference sequence). V was clipped by 11 bases and J by 5 bases, with 12 bases between them. The CDR3 runs 11 residues. The CDR3 coding sequence is TGTGCCCTTGGGGAGGAGACTGAAGCTTTCTTT. Amino acid sequence: CALGEETEAFF.

On this clone: One end of the junction does not line up with germline, which may come from a read error. The rearrangement joins TRBV6-1 to TRBJ2-1; 8 bases fit TRBD1. The CDR3 is made up of 13 amino acids. Per the germline V gene, CDR1 is MNHNS and CDR2 is SASEGT. CDR3 in amino acids: CARSRTGFNEQFF. The CDR3 region has the DNA TGTGCCCGCAGTCGGACAGGGTTCAATGAGCAGTTCTTC.

In its sample, this clone was seen a few times. V and J are TRBV10-3 and TRBJ1-4; D not certain. CDR3 length: 14 residues. The V gene lost 5 bases and the J gene lost 6 bases, with 13 bases spanning the gap. Germline CDR1 and CDR2: ENHRY and SYGVKD. This CDR3 reads CAISLGLGDEKLFF. The CDR3 nucleotides read TGTGCCATCAGTCTGGGTCTTGGAGATGAAAAACTGTTTTTT.

The table lists this clone with a few counts. This chain joins TRBV5-6 and TRBJ1-1; TRBD1 is a possible D gene (5 bases). Trimming pared 4 bases from V and 5 bases from J, leaving 15 bases between. The CDR3 contains 14 residues. The germline V gene encodes CDR1 SGHDT and CDR2 YYEEEE. The CDR3 region is CASSPRRGGTEAFF. The CDR3 DNA sequence: TGTGCCAGCAGCCCAAGACGGGGGGGGACTGAAGCTTTCTTT.

The gene calls are TRBV9 and TRBJ2-7, with a possible D match to TRBD2 (5 bases). Trimming stripped 0 bases from V and 1 base from J, with 11 bases between. CDR1 is SGDLS, CDR2 YYNGEE, per germline. The CDR3 contains 15 residues. The CDR3 nucleotides are TGTGCCAGCAGCGTAGGGCCTGGAGGATCCTACGAGCAGTACTTC. Its translation is CASSVGPGGSYEQYF.

Details on this clone: One end of the junction does not line up with germline, which may come from a read error. The chain combines TRBV7-9 with TRBJ1-6, with 10 bases identical to TRBD1. This CDR3 contains 14 residues. CDR1 is SEHNR and CDR2 is FQNEAQ in the germline V gene (reference sequence). CDR3 in amino acids: CSSSLETGGSPLHF. CDR3 coding DNA: TGTTCCAGCAGCTTAGAGACAGGGGGCTCACCCCTCCACTTT.

This clone has just one count. CDR3 residues: CASRSRGRDQETQYF. The CDR3 DNA reads as TGTGCCAGCAGATCCAGGGGGCGCGACCAAGAGACCCAGTACTTC. The chain couples TRBV11-2 to TRBJ2-5; 8 nucleotides agree with TRBD1. CDR1 and CDR2 from the germline V gene are SGHAT and FQNNGV. Germline trimming cut 6 bases from V and 0 bases from J; bases unmatched to any gene: 6. The CDR3 has 15 amino acids.

The chain uses TRBV28 and TRBJ1-5; the match to TRBD1 covers 8 bases. Germline V lookup: CDR1 MDHEN, CDR2 SYDVKM. After removal of 4 bases from V and 0 bases from J, the junction contained 5 bases not matched to a gene. This CDR3 contains 16 residues. The CDR3 loop reads CASSSWTGNSNQPQHF. The CDR3 coding sequence is TGTGCCAGCAGTTCCTGGACAGGGAATAGCAATCAGCCCCAGCATTTT.

The V gene is TRBV7-9, the J gene TRBJ2-7, with 7 nucleotides matching TRBD2. The ends lost 5 bases at V and 4 bases at J; junction bases unmatched: 8. CDR3 size: 14 residues. The germline V gene has CDR1 SEHNR and CDR2 FQNEAQ (reference sequence). In DNA, the CDR3 is TGTGCCAGCAGCCGCAATGGGCGGGGGTACGAGCAGTACTTC. Translating it yields CASSRNGRGYEQYF. The whole variable domain, remainder taken from reference TRBV7-9 and TRBJ2-7, is DTGVSQNPRHKITKRGQNVTFRCDPISEHNRLYWYRQTLGQGPEFLTYFQNEAQLEKSRLLSDRFSAERPKGSFSTLEIQRTEQGDSAMYLCASSRNGRGYEQYFGPGTRLTVT.

This chain uses TRBV7-8 with TRBJ1-1, with 9 nucleotides matching TRBD1. Germline lookup yields CDR1 SGHVS and CDR2 FQNEAQ. V was clipped by 5 bases and J by 8 bases; unmatched bases: 12. The CDR3 is 15 amino acids. The CDR3 coding sequence is TGTGCCAGCAGCGCCATTTTGGGACAGGGCTCAGAAGCTTTCTTT. Translation gives CASSAILGQGSEAFF.

V is TRBV15 and J is TRBJ1-2, with D uncertain. This CDR3 spans 16 amino acids. The germline V and J ends were trimmed by 1 base and 6 bases, with 18 bases remaining between them. CDR1 and CDR2 (germline): LNHNV, YYDKDF (reference sequence). The CDR3 protein is CATSRVDSHWAHGYTF. Written as DNA, the CDR3 is TGTGCCACCAGCAGAGTGGACTCCCATTGGGCCCATGGCTACACCTTC.

V and J are TRBV5-5 and TRBJ2-1, with a possible D match to TRBD2 (5 bases). Trimming shortened V by 0 bases and J by 0 bases, and 10 bases separated the two germline ends. The CDR3 has 16 residues. CDR1 and CDR2 from the germline V gene are SGHKS and YYEKEE (reference sequence). The CDR3 DNA reads TGTGCCAGCAGCTTGGAAGCGGCCAGCTCCTACAATGAGCAGTTCTTC. This translates into CASSLEAASSYNEQFF.

This clone was seen a handful of times. This sequence joins TRBV6-5 and TRBJ2-7; the match to TRBD1 covers 9 bases. J gave up 0 bases and V 6 bases, and 0 bases lay outside the gene matches. Germline V gene data show CDR1 as MNHEY and CDR2 as SVGAGI. This CDR3 is 13 amino acids long. Here the CDR3 DNA reads TGTGCCAGCAGGACAGGGGGCTCCTACGAGCAGTACTTC. Translating gives CASRTGGSYEQYF.

The rearrangement uses TRBV4-2 and TRBJ1-1; D remains ambiguous. Germline V lookup: CDR1 LGHNA, CDR2 YNFKEQ. The CDR3 is made up of 15 amino acids. Trimming took off 1 base at V and 0 bases at J, with 9 bases between the two ends. The CDR3 loop is CASSQVGAVNTEAFF. The CDR3 DNA sequence: TGTGCCAGCAGCCAAGTGGGTGCGGTGAACACTGAAGCTTTCTTT.

This chain joins TRBV5-6 and TRBJ2-7, with 7 bases lining up with TRBD1. From germline, CDR1 is SGHDT and CDR2 YYEEEE. V gave up 4 bases and J gave up 2 bases; unmatched junction bases: 6. The CDR3 length is 14 residues. DNA of the CDR3: TGTGCCAGCAGCCCAGGGGGATTCCCCTACGAGCAGTACTTC. Its translation: CASSPGGFPYEQYF.

The chain recombines TRBV21-1 with TRBJ2-7; the table names TRBD2, a call not compared with the DNA. TRBV21-1 is labeled a pseudogene. This CDR3 comprises 15 residues. The chain's CDR3 is CASSKARDSHYEQYF. The CDR3 DNA sequence: TGTGCCAGCAGCAAAGCCCGGGATAGCCACTACGAGCAGTACTTC.

This clone appeared a few times. J is TRBJ2-6 and V is TRBV6-5, with D maybe TRBD1 (5 bases). CDR1 is MNHEY, CDR2 SVGAGI, per germline. Trimming cost V 6 bases and J 4 bases, with 7 bases left between them. This CDR3 is 13 amino acids long. In DNA form, the CDR3 reads TGTGCCAGCAGGGGGCCCGGGGCCAACGTCCTGACTTTC. Protein: CASRGPGANVLTF.

This clone was seen more than once but under ten times. The rearrangement links TRBV10-3 to TRBJ1-6; D is unresolved. The CDR3 is 16 residues long. V was pared by 2 bases and J by 0 bases, with 8 bases between. Germline CDR1 reads ENHRY; CDR2 reads SYGVKD. The CDR3 region has the DNA TGTGCCATCAGTGAGGTTCTTAGCTCCTATAATTCACCCCTCCACTTT. Protein product: CAISEVLSSYNSPLHF.

The chain is built from TRBV4-3 and TRBJ1-2; 7 bases align to TRBD1. This CDR3 spans 16 amino acids. V dropped 1 base and J dropped 7; count of bases not matched to a gene: 12. Germline CDR1 LGHNA, CDR2 YSLEER. Written as DNA, the CDR3 is TGCGCCAGCAGCCAAGGTCCTTCAAGGGGGCTTGGTGGCTACACCTTC. It is translated as CASSQGPSRGLGGYTF.

As to this clone: This CDR3 is also generated by other DNA sequences in the sample. The chain links TRBV6-5 to TRBJ1-3; D unclear. CDR1 is MNHEY and CDR2 is SVGAGI in the germline V gene. Trimming stripped 5 bases from V and 4 bases from J, with 15 bases between. The CDR3 loop spans 15 amino acids. The CDR3 loop is CASSLVRDKGNTIYF. In DNA form, the CDR3 reads TGTGCCAGCAGTCTTGTGAGAGACAAAGGAAACACCATATATTTT.

V and J are TRBV19 and TRBJ1-6; weak D call: TRBD1 (6 bases). Germline V gives CDR1 LNHDA, CDR2 SQIVND (reference sequence). The CDR3 sequence is 14 residues long. V lost 5 bases to trimming and J lost 7 bases, with 12 bases between them. The CDR3 nucleotides read TGTGCCAGTAGTGTACAGGGCGGCAATTCACCCCTCCACTTT. Amino acid sequence: CASSVQGGNSPLHF.

This clone was detected only a few times. This chain joins TRBV6-5 and TRBJ1-1; D gene unclear. The germline V gene encodes CDR1 MNHEY and CDR2 SVGAGI. The ends were cut back, 1 base at V and 1 base at J, with 13 bases in the middle. The CDR3 runs 16 residues. The CDR3 bases are TGTGCCAGCAGTTACTGGATTCCTACAGAGAACACTGAAGCTTTCTTT. It yields the protein CASSYWIPTENTEAFF.

The V call is TRBV5-5, the J call TRBJ1-5; 9 bases map to TRBD1. This CDR3 spans 17 amino acids. Germline V gene lookup returns CDR1 SGHKS and CDR2 YYEKEE (reference sequence). V lost 0 bases, J lost 3 bases, and 7 bases stayed unmatched. CDR3 in amino acids: CASSLAMGQGANQPQHF. The CDR3 DNA follows: TGTGCCAGCAGCTTGGCGATGGGACAGGGTGCCAATCAGCCCCAGCATTTT.

The rearrangement uses TRBV29-1 and TRBJ2-3; 10 bases align to TRBD2. The V segment lost 4 bases and the J segment 1 base; nucleotides outside the gene matches: 5. Germline V gives CDR1 SQVTM, CDR2 ANQGSEA. The CDR3 covers 15 residues. DNA of the CDR3: TGCAGCGTTGTTGGGCTAGCGGGGGGCACAGATACGCAGTATTTT. Its protein product is CSVVGLAGGTDTQYF.